The rows below give T cell receptor beta chains drawn from one sample of a study of blood T cells in healthy people across ages. TCRdb processed the 5' RACE reads anew with MiXCR; each CDR3 protein has one entry. The sample holds approximately 2,000,000 distinct CDR3 sequences, about two fifths seen once. The sequenced sample consisted of blood. These receptors originate from a human donor in good health. Both conserved end residues are part of each CDR3. A D gene is named only where the DNA matches it firmly. Rows may omit the clone size; those that give it use once, few, many or a size class.

j_gene: TRBJ1-2; v_gene: TRBV30; abundance: NA; d_gene: NA; CDR3nt: TGTGCTCATACCCCTGGCGCTAACTATGGCTACACCTTC; CDR3aa: CAHTPGANYGYTF
j_gene: TRBJ2-5; v_gene: TRBV7-6; abundance: few; d_gene: NA; CDR3nt: TGTGCCAGCAGCTATCGGGTCTCCGGGGAGGCAGAGACCCAGTACTTC; CDR3aa: CASSYRVSGEAETQYF
j_gene: TRBJ1-2; v_gene: TRBV29-1; abundance: NA; d_gene: NA; CDR3nt: TGCAGCGCGTCAACCGGGACCAACTATGGCTACACCTTC; CDR3aa: CSASTGTNYGYTF
j_gene: TRBJ1-6; v_gene: TRBV7-2; abundance: few; d_gene: NA; CDR3nt: TGTGCCAGCAGCCCAGACACGAATTCACCCCTCCACTTT; CDR3aa: CASSPDTNSPLHF
j_gene: TRBJ2-5; v_gene: TRBV5-6; abundance: NA; d_gene: TRBD2; CDR3nt: TGTACCAGCAGCCCGGGACTACCGGAGACCCAGTACTTC; CDR3aa: CTSSPGLPETQYF
j_gene: TRBJ1-2; v_gene: TRBV7-2; abundance: NA; d_gene: NA; CDR3nt: TGTGCCAGCAGCTTAGAGATGGCTTATGGCTACACCTTC; CDR3aa: CASSLEMAYGYTF
j_gene: TRBJ1-6; v_gene: TRBV4-3; abundance: NA; d_gene: NA; CDR3nt: TGCGCCAGCAGCCAAGAAGCCCAGCATAATTCACCCCTCCACTTT; CDR3aa: CASSQEAQHNSPLHF
j_gene: TRBJ2-3; v_gene: TRBV9; abundance: few; d_gene: NA; CDR3nt: TGTGCCAGCAGCGTAGAAGGGACTGTCAGGCGGCAGTATTTT; CDR3aa: CASSVEGTVRRQYF
j_gene: TRBJ2-7; v_gene: TRBV11-1; abundance: NA; d_gene: NA; CDR3nt: TGTGCCAGCAGTCTATATACCCCGGGTCCTCCCACCTACGAGCAGTACTTC; CDR3aa: CASSLYTPGPPTYEQYF
j_gene: TRBJ1-6; v_gene: TRBV20-1; abundance: few; d_gene: NA; CDR3nt: TGCAGTGCCCCTAGGGGGGGAGGTTATTCACCCCTCCACTTT; CDR3aa: CSAPRGGGYSPLHF
j_gene: TRBJ1-2; v_gene: TRBV20-1; abundance: once; d_gene: NA; CDR3nt: TGCAGTGCTAGGGACAGTCGATTCTATGGCTACACCTTC; CDR3aa: CSARDSRFYGYTF
j_gene: TRBJ2-7; v_gene: TRBV20-1; abundance: NA; d_gene: NA; CDR3nt: TGCAGTGCTAGAGGACTTAAAGCGGTGAACTCCTACGAGCAGTACTTC; CDR3aa: CSARGLKAVNSYEQYF
j_gene: TRBJ2-1; v_gene: TRBV7-3; abundance: NA; d_gene: TRBD2; CDR3nt: TGTGCCAGCGGGATCGGGGGGGAGCAGTTCTTC; CDR3aa: CASGIGGEQFF
j_gene: TRBJ2-3; v_gene: TRBV3-1; abundance: few; d_gene: TRBD2; CDR3nt: TGTGCCAGCAGCCAATCCAGAATACCTCTAGCGGGGGAGTTTTACGAGCAGTATTTT; CDR3aa: CASSQSRIPLAGEFYEQYF
j_gene: TRBJ2-5; v_gene: TRBV29-1; abundance: NA; d_gene: TRBD1; CDR3nt: TGCAGCGTTAAGACGACAGGGGGAGAGACCCAGTACTTC; CDR3aa: CSVKTTGGETQYF
j_gene: TRBJ1-1; v_gene: TRBV12-3/TRBV12-4; abundance: NA; d_gene: NA; CDR3nt: TGTGCCAGCAGTTTAGAGCAGGGAACCTTGAACACTGAAGCTTTCTTT; CDR3aa: CASSLEQGTLNTEAFF